The 27 T cell receptor beta chains below come from one sample, sequenced in a study of prognosis after radiotherapy for stage I lung cancer. It was by two-round multiplex PCR that TCR beta CDR3 was amplified from genomic DNA. First-round PCR employed TRBV- and TRBJ-specific primers for each gene. TCRdb reprocessed the multiplex PCR reads via MiXCR and lists one record per CDR3 protein. The sample lists 13,000 or so distinct CDR3 sequences; 50% were seen once. The material sequenced was PBMCs, taken before or after stereotactic body radiation therapy (not recorded which). The receptors derive from a donor of 50 years or more with non-small cell lung cancer.

This clonotype is deemed medium-sized. The V and J genes are TRBV28 and TRBJ1-6, with 8 bases lining up with TRBD1. The CDR3 totals 16 residues. V shed 1 base and J 5 bases; nucleotides not matched to a gene: 4. Looked up from germline, CDR1 is MDHEN and CDR2 is SYDVKM. The CDR3 bases are TGTGCCAGCAGTTTATCAGTGACAGGGGATAATTCACCCCTCCACTTT. Encoded protein: CASSLSVTGDNSPLHF.

The V call is TRBV6-2 or TRBV6-3, the J call TRBJ1-6; D remains ambiguous. Trimming pared 0 bases from V and 10 bases from J, leaving 4 bases between. Germline CDR1 and CDR2: MNHEY and SVGEGT. The CDR3 has 12 amino acids. Here the CDR3 DNA reads TGTGCCAGCAGTTACTCTAGGTCACCCCTCCACTTT. It specifies CASSYSRSPLHF.

Many counts were recorded for this clonotype. The rearrangement joins TRBV29-1 to TRBJ2-1; 8 bases agree with TRBD2. This CDR3 is built from 13 residues. J lost 9 bases, V lost 7 bases, and 11 bases had no gene match. Per the germline V gene, CDR1 is SQVTM and CDR2 is ANQGSEA. This CDR3 reads CSGTWRGAREQFF. The CDR3 DNA sequence: TGCAGCGGCACGTGGCGGGGGGCTCGTGAGCAGTTCTTC.

This clonotype was picked up many times. Mismatch with germline at one junction end may stem from a read error. The rearrangement joins TRBV7-2 to TRBJ1-1; D may be TRBD1 (6 bases). CDR1 is SGHTA and CDR2 is FQGNSA in the germline V gene. The CDR3 runs 15 residues. In DNA, the CDR3 is TGTGCCAGCAGCTGGGGGACACATGAAAACACTGAAACTTTCTTT. Its protein product is CASSWGTHENTETFF. Combining the CDR3 with reference TRBV7-2 and TRBJ1-1 gives the whole variable domain GAGVSQSPSNKVTEKGKDVELRCDPISGHTALYWYRQSLGQGLEFLIYFQGNSAPDKSGLPSDRFSAERTGGSVSTLTIQRTQQEDSAVYLCASSWGTHENTETFFGQGTRLTVV.

This clonotype came up many times. The chain is built from TRBV7-3 and TRBJ2-1; D is unclear. The CDR3 sequence is 12 residues long. Germline V gene sequence: CDR1 SGHTA, CDR2 FQGTGA. Trimming stripped 0 bases from V and 9 bases from J, with 6 bases between. As DNA, the CDR3 is TGTGCCAGCAGCTTAACGGATAGTGAGCAGTTCTTC. As protein: CASSLTDSEQFF.

This clonotype was counted a single time. V gene TRBV7-9 combines with J gene TRBJ2-5; 8 positions match TRBD2. Germline V lookup: CDR1 SEHNR, CDR2 FQNEAQ (reference sequence). With V trimmed by 5 bases and J by 5 bases, 4 bases remained unmatched. The CDR3 covers 13 residues. The CDR3 protein is CASSREGGETQYF. The CDR3 coding sequence is TGTGCCAGCAGCCGGGAGGGGGGGGAGACCCAGTACTTC.

A remark on this clonotype: Since a much larger clone is just one base distant, this may be a read error. The chain uses TRBV5-1 and TRBJ2-1; weak D call: TRBD2 (5 bases). CDR1 and CDR2 (germline): SGHRS, YFSETQ. The CDR3 consists of 14 residues. CDR3 DNA: TGCTCCAGCAGCTTGACGGCGGGTCTCAATGAGCAGTTCTTC. Its protein is CSSSLTAGLNEQFF. Together with reference TRBV5-1 and TRBJ2-1, the CDR3 gives the full variable domain: KAGVTQTPRYLIKTRGQQVTLSCSPISGHRSVSWYQQTPGQGLQFLFEYFSETQRNKGNFPGRFSGRQFSNSRSEMNVSTLELGDSALYLCSSSLTAGLNEQFFGPGTRLTVL.

V and J are TRBV28 and TRBJ2-7; 7 bases fit TRBD2. Trimming cost V 5 bases and J 0 bases; bases outside gene matches: 22. The germline V gene encodes CDR1 MDHEN and CDR2 SYDVKM. The CDR3 runs to 20 residues. The DNA for the CDR3 is TGTGCCAGCAGTCCCCTCACGTACGGTAGTAGCGGGCAAAGCTCCTACGAGCAGTACTTC. This encodes CASSPLTYGSSGQSSYEQYF. The full variable domain, completed using reference TRBV28 and TRBJ2-7, is DVKVTQSSRYLVKRTGEKVFLECVQDMDHENMFWYRQDPGLGLRLIYFSYDVKMKEKGDIPEGYSVSREKKERFSLILESASTNQTSMYLCASSPLTYGSSGQSSYEQYFGPGTRLTVT.

As to this clonotype: This may be a read error: a much more frequent sequence differs by one nucleotide. This rearrangement joins TRBV6-1 to TRBJ2-5; 8 bases are a match to TRBD2. Germline V gives CDR1 MNHNS, CDR2 SASEGT. Unmatched junction bases numbered 22, after V lost 4 bases and J lost 6 bases. The CDR3 runs to 19 residues. The CDR3: CASSALWAGGTLAGKTQYF. The CDR3 DNA is TGTGCCAGCAGTGCCCTTTGGGCGGGAGGAACCCTCGCGGGGAAGACCCAGTACTTC.

This rearrangement joins TRBV28 to TRBJ2-1; no clear D gene. Germline V lookup: CDR1 MDHEN, CDR2 SYDVKM. Trimming shortened V by 7 bases and J by 0 bases, and 19 bases separated the two germline ends. The CDR3 length is 17 residues. CDR3 sequence reads: CASTFQHYAYSYNEQFF. The CDR3 DNA sequence: TGTGCCAGCACCTTCCAGCACTATGCCTACTCCTACAATGAGCAGTTCTTC.

This rearrangement joins TRBV7-9 to TRBJ1-6; D is undetermined. Per the germline V gene, CDR1 is SEHNR and CDR2 is FQNEAQ (reference sequence). This CDR3 has 14 residues. Trimming cost V 9 bases and J 5 bases, with 14 bases left between them. The CDR3 protein is CASSRRPDNSPLHF. Here the CDR3 DNA reads TGTGCCAGTAGTAGAAGACCCGATAATTCACCCCTCCACTTT.

In this sample, this clonotype turned up many times. The chain joins TRBV3-1 to TRBJ2-3; D unresolved. This CDR3 is 15 amino acids long. Germline V gene lookup returns CDR1 LGHDT and CDR2 YNNKEL (reference sequence). V lost 0 bases, J lost 5 bases, and 12 bases lay in between. This chain's CDR3 is CASSQDQMAKDTQYF. The CDR3 DNA sequence: TGTGCCAGCAGCCAAGATCAAATGGCCAAAGATACGCAGTATTTT.

This clonotype has at least ten counts. V is TRBV5-6 and J is TRBJ2-1; D possibly matches TRBD1 or TRBD2 (5 bases each). Looked up from germline, CDR1 is SGHDT and CDR2 is YYEEEE. CDR3 length equals 13 residues. Trimming left V 6 bases short and J 10 bases short, with 17 bases between. CDR3 region: CASTPGPRDEQFF. CDR3 coding DNA: TGTGCCAGCACCCCTGGGCCCCGGGACGAGCAGTTCTTC.

This clonotype was detected many times. This chain connects TRBV20-1 to TRBJ1-5; D is unresolved. The CDR3 covers 11 residues. The ends were cut back, 3 bases at V and 6 bases at J, with 6 bases in the middle. Germline loops: CDR1 DFQATT, CDR2 SNEGSKA (reference sequence). The CDR3 region is CSARYGQPQHF. In DNA, the CDR3 is TGCAGTGCTAGGTACGGTCAGCCCCAGCATTTT.

This clonotype has ten or more counts. The CDR3 spells CASSVADQWEKLFF. In nucleotides, the CDR3 is TGTGCCAGCAGCGTAGCCGACCAGTGGGAAAAACTGTTTTTT. V is TRBV9 and J is TRBJ1-4; D not certain. The CDR3 spans 14 residues. V was pared by 0 bases and J by 8 bases, with 11 bases between. The V gene's germline CDR1 is SGDLS and CDR2 YYNGEE.

This clonotype occurred many times. The chain combines TRBV5-1 with TRBJ2-5; 7 bases align to TRBD1. CDR3 length: 14 amino acids. Germline CDR1 and CDR2: SGHRS and YFSETQ. The junction had 6 bases not matched to a gene; V was cut back by 5 bases and J by 2 bases. The CDR3 DNA reads as TGCGCCAGCAGGTTTGGCAGGGGGCAAGAGACCCAGTACTTC. Protein sequence: CASRFGRGQETQYF.

This clonotype is categorized as medium-sized. The CDR3 nucleotides are TGTGCCAGCAGCATACAGACAGATACGCAGTATTTT. Its translation is CASSIQTDTQYF. The rearrangement links TRBV28 to TRBJ2-3, with D uncertain. CDR1 and CDR2 (germline): MDHEN, SYDVKM. The germline V and J ends were trimmed by 6 bases and 3 bases, with 7 bases remaining between them. This CDR3 has 12 residues. Full variable domain (missing parts from reference TRBV28 and TRBJ2-3): DVKVTQSSRYLVKRTGEKVFLECVQDMDHENMFWYRQDPGLGLRLIYFSYDVKMKEKGDIPEGYSVSREKKERFSLILESASTNQTSMYLCASSIQTDTQYFGPGTRLTVL.

This clonotype was picked up many times. The rearrangement joins TRBV9 to TRBJ2-3; TRBD2 might be the D (5 bases). Trimming pared 3 bases from V and 6 bases from J, leaving 17 bases between. In germline, CDR1 is SGDLS, CDR2 YYNGEE. This CDR3 has 15 residues. DNA for the CDR3: TGTGCCAGCAGCGCCCCAGGCAGGACTTTGGATACGCAGTATTTT. Translated: CASSAPGRTLDTQYF.

Ten or more counts support this clonotype. V gene TRBV5-6 combines with J gene TRBJ2-1; 9 bases match TRBD2. This CDR3 spans 15 amino acids. J was trimmed by 9 bases and V by 2 bases; bases with no gene match: 9. In germline, CDR1 is SGHDT, CDR2 YYEEEE. CDR3 DNA sequence: TGTGCCAGCAGCTTATTAGCGGGGGACATTACTGAGCAGTTCTTC. Residues: CASSLLAGDITEQFF.

This clonotype is labeled medium-sized. The chain couples TRBV10-3 to TRBJ1-2; 7 bases line up with TRBD1. J gave up 6 bases and V 8 bases, and 9 bases lay outside the gene matches. The CDR3 loop spans 13 amino acids. From germline, CDR1 is ENHRY and CDR2 SYGVKD. CDR3: CAIAEGAKNGYTF. In nucleotides, the CDR3 is TGTGCCATCGCGGAGGGGGCGAAGAATGGCTACACCTTC.

Note on this clonotype: One end of the junction varies from germline; a read error may be responsible. The genes are TRBV6-8 and TRBJ1-2; possible D gene TRBD1, 6 bases. The CDR3 runs to 13 residues. The germline CDR1 and CDR2 sequences are MNHGY and SAAAGT. CDR3 residues: CASSLRQVSGCTF. The CDR3 DNA sequence: TGTGCCAGCAGTCTCCGACAGGTCTCTGGCTGCACCTTC.

In the case of this clonotype: With only one base between it and a far larger clone, this is likely a read error. The chain couples TRBV6-4 to TRBJ2-7; perhaps D is TRBD1 or TRBD2 (6 bases each). The CDR3 is 15 residues long. The germline V and J ends were trimmed by 5 bases and 4 bases, with 18 bases remaining between them. Germline V gene data show CDR1 as MRHNA and CDR2 as SNTAGT. The CDR3 DNA sequence: TGTGCCAGCAGTACTACTAGCTGGGGGCCTTACGAGCAGTACTTC. Translating it yields CASSTTSWGPYEQYF.

About this clonotype itself: With only one base between it and a far larger clone, this is likely a read error. The chain links TRBV2 to TRBJ1-1; 11 nucleotides line up with TRBD1. This CDR3 contains 15 residues. Germline CDR1 reads SNHLY; CDR2 reads FYNNEI. The V and J ends lost 5 bases and 4 bases, in that order; junction bases with no gene match: 6. The CDR3 nucleotides read TGTGCCAGCAGTCGGCCGGGACAGGGGGTCACTGAAGCTTTCTTT. Translated: CASSRPGQGVTEAFF. Looking up the rest from reference TRBV2 and TRBJ1-1 gives the full variable domain: EPEVTQTPSHQVTQMGQEVILRCVPISNHLYFYWYRQILGQKVEFLVSFYNNEISEKSEIFDDQFSVERPDGSNFTLKIRSTKLEDSAMYFCASSRPGQGVTEAFFGQGTRLTVV.

This clonotype was recorded many times. The chain carries TRBV30 and TRBJ2-1, with TRBD1 matching over 10 bases. The germline V gene has CDR1 GTSNPN and CDR2 SVGIG (reference sequence). This CDR3 has 16 residues. V shed 1 base, J shed 4 bases, and the junction held 7 bases outside the gene matches. This chain's CDR3 is CAWSGHGGQGYNEQFF. The CDR3 coding sequence is TGTGCCTGGAGTGGACATGGGGGACAGGGGTACAATGAGCAGTTCTTC.

Turning to this clonotype: It differs at one base from a far larger clone, so likely a read error. This chain connects TRBV6-2 or TRBV6-3 to TRBJ2-1; D tentatively fits TRBD1 or TRBD2 (6 bases each). Per germline, CDR1 MNHEY and CDR2 SVGEGT. The V end lost 5 bases, the J end lost 12 bases, and 17 bases lay between the germline ends. The CDR3 is 13 amino acids. The CDR3 region is CASSESRGATQFF. As DNA, the CDR3 is TGTGCCAGCAGTGAAAGTAGGGGGGCGACGCAGTTCTTC.

CDR3 DNA: TGTGCCAGCAGTGGACTATGGAGGAACGAGCAGTACTTC. Protein product: CASSGLWRNEQYF. The rearrangement joins TRBV2 to TRBJ2-7, with D possibly TRBD2 on 5 matching bases. V dropped 4 bases and J dropped 5 bases, with 12 bases sitting between them. The CDR3 contains 13 residues. In germline, CDR1 is SNHLY, CDR2 FYNNEI.

This rearrangement joins TRBV19 to TRBJ1-1, with 7 bases identical to TRBD1. The germline CDR1 and CDR2 sequences are LNHDA and SQIVND (reference sequence). The CDR3 spans 14 residues. The trim removed 5 bases at V and 3 bases at J, leaving 6 bases unmatched. CDR3 in amino acids: CASSGRQGHTEAFF. The CDR3 DNA is TGTGCCAGTAGTGGACGACAGGGCCACACTGAAGCTTTCTTT.